The 15 T cell receptor beta chains listed next were all sequenced from one sample in a study of T cell repertoires in cytomegalovirus infection. TCRdb independently ran MiXCR on the reads; one entry per CDR3 protein. The table records 450,000 to 600,000 distinct CDR3 sequences, 30% to 40% of them present only once. No cognate antigen is known for these TCRs. The sample here was cultured PBMCs, taken from culture after CMV antigen stimulation. Every receptor here comes from a human donor in good health (CMV status not recorded). Some clones in this sample may be carry-over from other donors' samples.

The CDR3 DNA is TGTGCCAGCACCGTAGGTTTTAGCTCCTACGAGCAGTACTTC. This codes for CASTVGFSSYEQYF. The V gene is TRBV6-2 or TRBV6-3, the J gene TRBJ2-7; no clear D. Germline CDR1 and CDR2: MNHEY and SVGEGT. The germline V and J ends were trimmed by 7 bases and 0 bases, with 13 bases remaining between them. The CDR3 runs to 14 residues.

The chain uses TRBV7-4 and TRBJ1-2; tentative D call: TRBD1 (6 bases). V was pared by 4 bases and J by 2 bases, with 11 bases between. The CDR3 consists of 14 residues. Germline V lookup: CDR1 SGHVT, CDR2 SQSDAQ. The CDR3 region is CASSSRDTNYGYTF. CDR3 coding DNA: TGTGCCAGCAGCTCACGGGACACGAACTATGGCTACACCTTC.

This clonotype came up a few times. The chain joins TRBV27 to TRBJ1-2; D ambiguous. Germline CDR1 reads MNHEY; CDR2 reads SMNVEV (reference sequence). The CDR3 runs to 15 residues. V was shortened by 3 bases and J by 4 bases, with 15 bases between the two germline ends. This chain's CDR3 is CASSFGQQKGYGYTF. The CDR3 DNA reads TGTGCCAGCAGTTTCGGGCAGCAAAAAGGCTATGGCTACACCTTC.

The V gene is TRBV6-2 or TRBV6-3, the J gene TRBJ2-5; the D gene is possibly TRBD2 (5 bases). This CDR3 is 15 amino acids long. Trimming removed 8 bases from V and 1 base from J, with 17 bases in between. CDR1 MNHEY and CDR2 SVGEGT come from the germline V gene. The CDR3 region is CASGVSPRGQETQYF. For the CDR3, the DNA is TGTGCCAGCGGGGTTTCTCCTCGGGGCCAAGAGACCCAGTACTTC.

This clonotype was seen only a few times. V gene TRBV12-3 or TRBV12-4 combines with J gene TRBJ2-3, with D uncertain. Between the trimmed V and J ends, which lost 2 bases and 0 bases, there was a span of 6 bases. CDR3 length equals 14 residues. CDR3 region: CASSLSESTDTQYF. Here the CDR3 DNA reads TGTGCCAGCAGTTTAAGCGAAAGCACAGATACGCAGTATTTT.

This clonotype was picked up a small number of times. The gene calls are TRBV7-8 and TRBJ2-2; TRBD1 is a possible D gene (6 bases). V lost 0 bases to trimming and J lost 5 bases, with 16 bases between them. This CDR3 has 17 residues. Germline V lookup: CDR1 SGHVS, CDR2 FQNEAQ. The CDR3 spells CASSLARSGVGTGELFF. CDR3 nucleotides: TGTGCCAGCAGCTTAGCGCGGTCAGGGGTGGGGACCGGGGAGCTGTTTTTT.

This clonotype was seen once. The chain is built from TRBV27 and TRBJ2-7; 7 bases are a match to TRBD1. CDR3 size: 14 residues. The V and J ends lost 6 bases and 2 bases, in that order; junction bases with no gene match: 7. Germline lookup yields CDR1 MNHEY and CDR2 SMNVEV (reference sequence). CDR3 residues: CASRGGRGTYEQYF. CDR3 coding DNA: TGTGCCAGCAGGGGCGGCAGGGGGACCTACGAGCAGTACTTC.

This clonotype was detected a few times. V gene TRBV4-1 combines with J gene TRBJ1-6; D gene ambiguous. The V end lost 5 bases, the J end lost 5 bases, and 13 bases lay between the germline ends. CDR3 length equals 15 residues. Per germline, CDR1 MGHRA and CDR2 YSYEKL. Here the CDR3 reads CASSAARGNNSPLHF. The CDR3 coding sequence is TGCGCCAGCAGCGCCGCCCGCGGCAATAATTCACCCCTCCACTTT.

The CDR3: CSVGRLGGNEQFF. The CDR3 DNA reads TGCAGCGTTGGTCGGTTAGGGGGGAATGAGCAGTTCTTC. The rearrangement links TRBV29-1 to TRBJ2-1; D may be TRBD1 or TRBD2 (6 bases each). There are 13 residues in the CDR3. Trimming removed 4 bases from V and 7 bases from J, with 14 bases in between. Germline V lookup: CDR1 SQVTM, CDR2 ANQGSEA.

This clonotype was seen more than once but under ten times. V is TRBV7-2 and J is TRBJ1-5; D is unclear. Germline V gene sequence: CDR1 SGHTA, CDR2 FQGNSA. The CDR3 length is 13 residues. V dropped 5 bases and J dropped 4 bases, with 9 bases sitting between them. In DNA, the CDR3 is TGTGCCAGCAGCCCCACGCCGAATCAGCCCCAGCATTTT. Amino acid sequence: CASSPTPNQPQHF.

This clonotype was counted a few times. The CDR3 coding sequence is TGTGCCAGCACTTTAACCGGGACAGCCGGGACTCGCGCCTACGAGCAGTACTTC. Encoded protein: CASTLTGTAGTRAYEQYF. V usage is TRBV6-2 or TRBV6-3 and J usage is TRBJ2-7, with D maybe TRBD1 (7 bases). Trimming took 7 bases from V and 2 from J, leaving 27 bases between them. Germline V gene lookup returns CDR1 MNHEY and CDR2 SVGEGT. The CDR3 runs to 18 residues.

J is TRBJ1-6 and V is TRBV27; D is unclear. The CDR3 is 13 amino acids. Trimming removed 0 bases at V and 9 bases at J, with 6 bases between. Germline V gene sequence: CDR1 MNHEY, CDR2 SMNVEV (reference sequence). The CDR3 DNA reads TGTGCCAGCAGTTTATCCGGTCCTTCACCCCTCCACTTT. It encodes CASSLSGPSPLHF.

This clonotype has at least ten counts. The J gene is TRBJ2-3, the V gene TRBV24-1, with 13 bases lining up with TRBD2. Germline loops: CDR1 KGHDR, CDR2 SFDVKD. The CDR3 runs 13 residues. The trim removed 4 bases at V and 14 bases at J, leaving 5 bases unmatched. CDR3 nucleotides: TGTGCCACCAGTGACTTGGGACTAGCGGGGATGTATTTT. Protein product: CATSDLGLAGMYF.

This clonotype was counted a few times. The V gene is TRBV20-1, the J gene TRBJ1-5, with D maybe TRBD1 (6 bases). CDR1 is DFQATT, CDR2 SNEGSKA, per germline (reference sequence). Trimming pared 0 bases from V and 2 bases from J, leaving 17 bases between. This CDR3 comprises 17 residues. The DNA of the CDR3 is TGCAGTGCTAGAGAAACCTTACAGGGACCCGGCAATCAGCCCCAGCATTTT. It translates to CSARETLQGPGNQPQHF.

The chain combines TRBV10-3 with TRBJ1-2; possible D gene TRBD1, 6 bases. The CDR3 has 15 amino acids. V lost 4 bases and J 0 bases, leaving 12 bases between the germline ends. Germline CDR1 is ENHRY and CDR2 is SYGVKD. The CDR3 DNA is TGTGCCATCAGTGGCGGGGGGGGCGCTAACTATGGCTACACCTTC. Its protein is CAISGGGGANYGYTF.